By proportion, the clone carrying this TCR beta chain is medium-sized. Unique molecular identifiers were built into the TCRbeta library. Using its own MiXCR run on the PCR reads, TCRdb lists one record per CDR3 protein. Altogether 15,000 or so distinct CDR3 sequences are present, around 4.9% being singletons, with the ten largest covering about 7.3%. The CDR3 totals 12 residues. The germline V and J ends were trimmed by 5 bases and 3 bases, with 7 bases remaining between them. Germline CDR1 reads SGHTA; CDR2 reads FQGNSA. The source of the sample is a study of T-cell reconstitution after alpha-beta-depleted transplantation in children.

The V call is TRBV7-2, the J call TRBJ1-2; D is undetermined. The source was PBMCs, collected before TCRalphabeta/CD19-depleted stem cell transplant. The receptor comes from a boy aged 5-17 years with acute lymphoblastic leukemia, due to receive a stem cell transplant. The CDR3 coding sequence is TGTGCCAGCAGCCTCCGAGACTATGGCTACACCTTC. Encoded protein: CASSLRDYGYTF. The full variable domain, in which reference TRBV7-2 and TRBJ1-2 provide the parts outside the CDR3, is GAGVSQSPSNKVTEKGKDVELRCDPISGHTALYWYRQSLGQGLEFLIYFQGNSAPDKSGLPSDRFSAERTGGSVSTLTIQRTQQEDSAVYLCASSLRDYGYTFGSGTRLTVV.